This TCR beta chain was obtained from a study of shared T cell receptors in the human thymus (dated by TCRdb to 2020 to 2023). Regarding the study in general: The study examined how self-reactive, shared T-cell receptor alpha chains are generated in the human thymus.

The library relied on the immunoSEQ multiplex PCR assay. The table comes from immuneACCESS by way of TCRdb, which keeps in-frame sequences with V and J called. Part of the clones is missing from these tables; in studies checked, under half for an unresolved V gene and the rest for unknown reasons. Recorded for this sample are about 380,000 clones; around 95% of them occurred a single time. The ten biggest clones cover around 0.018% of the sample. As concerns this clone: The target of this receptor is not known. One base away there is no much larger clone; base qualities are not given.

This TCR was recovered from a human donor. Material for sequencing was thymocytes.

The nucleotide sequence is given as TGTGCCTGTGCCCCAGGATCTCAAGACGAGCAGTACTTC. This gives the protein CACAPGSQDEQYF. This sequence uses TRBV30 and TRBJ2-7, with the D gene uncertain. The CDR3 numbers 13 residues from cysteine through phenylalanine. The kept DNA is CDR3 alone, 39 bases in frame from the first base. The V and J ends are trimmed by 6 bases and 5 bases, leaving 17 bases between them. CDR1 is given as GTSNPN and CDR2 as SVGIG, both from the germline V gene (reference sequence).